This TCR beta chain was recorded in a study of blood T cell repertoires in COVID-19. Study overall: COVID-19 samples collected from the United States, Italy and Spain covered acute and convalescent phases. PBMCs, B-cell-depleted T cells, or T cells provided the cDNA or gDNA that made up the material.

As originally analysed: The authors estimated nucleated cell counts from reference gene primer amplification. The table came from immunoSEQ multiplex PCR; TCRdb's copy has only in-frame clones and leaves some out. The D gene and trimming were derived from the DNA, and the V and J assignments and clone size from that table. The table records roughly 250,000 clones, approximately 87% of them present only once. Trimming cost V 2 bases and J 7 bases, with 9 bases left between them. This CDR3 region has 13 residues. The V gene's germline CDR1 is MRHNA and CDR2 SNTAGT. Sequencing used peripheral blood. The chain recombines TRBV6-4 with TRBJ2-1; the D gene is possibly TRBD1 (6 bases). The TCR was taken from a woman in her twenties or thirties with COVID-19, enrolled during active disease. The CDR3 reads CASSDGTTNEQFF. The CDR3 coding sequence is TGTGCCAGCAGTGACGGGACAACTAATGAGCAGTTCTTC.